A single T cell receptor (beta chain) is shown here with its context. The antigen is not known. The repertoire was sequenced with immunoSEQ multiplex PCR; TCRdb's copy has only in-frame clones and lacks some. The repertoire holds a few million clones, approximately 93% seen once, with 0.35% to 0.45% in the top ten. Trimming cost V 4 bases and J 4 bases, with 14 bases left between them. The CDR3 is 16 residues long. Germline lookup yields CDR1 LGHNA and CDR2 YNFKEQ. The record originates from a study of shared clonotypes between healthy human individuals. Findings and caveats of the study: About 4.5% of naive CD4 clonotypes were common to several donors. Investigators expected sequencing depth to affect clonotype sharing among donors. Only blood was sampled, and tissue TCR repertoires likely differ from blood ones.

This clonotype originated in a man between 18 and 29 years old in good health. Some clones in this sample may be carry-over from other donors' samples. Sequencing was done on a sample of naive CD4+ T cells from PBMCs. Subset of the sample: CD45RA+ positively selected. This chain joins TRBV4-2 and TRBJ2-6, with TRBD1 as a possible D gene (7 bases). The CDR3, as DNA: TGTGCCAGCAGCCCTGCAGGGGGGAGAGGGGCCAACGTCCTGACTTTC. It translates to CASSPAGGRGANVLTF.